This TCR beta chain was recorded in a study of blood T cell repertoires in COVID-19. The authors' processing: Estimation of nucleated cell counts relied on the amplification of reference gene primers. Sequencing was performed with immunoSEQ multiplex PCR; in TCRdb, only in-frame clones are kept and a portion is missing. From that table come the V and J calls and clone size; the DNA was used to work out D and trimming. Of 220,000 or so clones listed, 86% are singletons. This clonotype originated in a woman aged 45-65 years with COVID-19, enrolled during active disease. Material: peripheral blood.

The CDR3 DNA sequence: TGTGCCAGCAGCCAGGACCCGGGGGTCGAGCAGTACGTC. Translated, it gives CASSQDPGVEQYV. This chain joins TRBV3-1 (or the pseudogene TRBV3-2) and TRBJ2-7; TRBD2 is a possible D gene (6 bases). CDR1 and CDR2 from the germline V gene are LGHDT and YNNKEL (reference sequence). The CDR3 length is 13 residues. V was cut by 3 bases and J by 6 bases, with 12 bases left in between.